Listed below are T cell receptor beta chains from one sample, sequenced in a study of blood T cell repertoires in COVID-19. Generated by immunoSEQ multiplex PCR, the TCRdb table keeps only in-frame clones and is missing some. The sample lists 350,000 to 500,000 clones, around 90% occurring once. Source material: peripheral blood. The source is a man younger than 35 with COVID-19, enrolled during active disease. CDR3s include the opening cysteine and the closing phenylalanine or tryptophan. The D gene is left open where the match is weak. Clone size, where shown, is once, few, many, or a class for clones that have expanded.

>once|-|TRBJ2-1|15|TRBV9
TGTGCCAGCAGCGTATCCCGGGTTGGGTACAATGAGCAGTTCTTC
CASSVSRVGYNEQFF
>-|-|TRBJ2-1|14|TRBV2
TGTGCCAGCAGAATAGCAAAACCTCCCTCCCGGGAGTTCTTC
CASRIAKPPSREFF
>-|-|TRBJ1-5|14|TRBV19
TGTGCCAGTACTTCCAGGGGCCCCAATCAGCCCCAGCATTTT
CASTSRGPNQPQHF
>-|TRBD2|TRBJ2-1|13|TRBV2
TGTGCCAGCAGCGTAGCGGGGTACAATGAGCAGTTCTTC
CASSVAGYNEQFF
>-|TRBD1|TRBJ1-2|13|TRBV5-1
TGCGCCAGCAGCTCGACAGGGAACTATGGCTACACCTTC
CASSSTGNYGYTF
>-|TRBD1|TRBJ2-1|16|TRBV4-1
TGCGCCAGCAGCCCCCGGACAGGTTACTCCTACAATGAGCAGTTCTTC
CASSPRTGYSYNEQFF
>-|TRBD1|TRBJ1-1|13|TRBV7-9
TGTGCCAGCAGCTTAACAGACAGGGTTGAAGCTTTCTTT
CASSLTDRVEAFF
>-|-|TRBJ1-1|13|TRBV19
TGTGCCAGTAAAATACAGGGAATCACTGAAGCTTTCTTT
CASKIQGITEAFF
>few|-|TRBJ2-7|15|TRBV9
TGTGCCAGCAGCGTAGTAGGGGGACGTACCTACGAGCAGTACTTC
CASSVVGGRTYEQYF
>-|-|TRBJ2-7|12|TRBV30
TGTGCCTGGAGAGCCGAGGTCTACGAGCAGTACTTC
CAWRAEVYEQYF
>once|-|TRBJ2-5|13|TRBV27
TGTGCCAGCAGCCAAGGGGTTCAAGAGACCCAGTACTTC
CASSQGVQETQYF
>-|TRBD2|TRBJ2-5|15|TRBV5-6
TGTGCCAGCAGCCAGAGGGGGAGGACTAGCGAGACCCAGTACTTC
CASSQRGRTSETQYF
>once|-|TRBJ2-3|14|TRBV14
TGTGCCAGCAGCCGAATTCAGGGGCCAGATACGCAGTATTTT
CASSRIQGPDTQYF
>-|TRBD1|TRBJ2-7|15|TRBV15
TGTGCCACCAGCAGCGGCCGGGACAGGGATTACGAGCAGTACTTC
CATSSGRDRDYEQYF
>-|TRBD2|TRBJ2-3|18|TRBV7-3
TGTGCCAGCAGCCCCCAAGGTCTGCTAGCGGGTCTCACAGATACGCAGTATTTT
CASSPQGLLAGLTDTQYF
>-|TRBD2|TRBJ2-7|16|TRBV30
TGTGCCTGGAGTGTACTAGCGGGGGGGCCTTGGCACGAGCAGTACTTC
CAWSVLAGGPWHEQYF
>-|-|TRBJ1-4|12|TRBV5-1
TGCGCCAGCAGCTTAGAAGGGAGGGAACTGTTTTTT
CASSLEGRELFF
>-|TRBD1|TRBJ2-7|16|TRBV6-6
TGTGCCAGCAGTTACTTCGGGACAGGCAACCCCTACGAGCAGTACTTC
CASSYFGTGNPYEQYF
>-|TRBD1|TRBJ2-1|15|TRBV19
TGTGCCAGTAGCCCCGACAGGGGAAGCCTCAATGAGCAGTTCTTC
CASSPDRGSLNEQFF
>-|TRBD1|TRBJ1-2|15|TRBV2
TGTGCCAGCAGAGCCTGGGACAGTATTAACTATGGCTACACCTTC
CASRAWDSINYGYTF
>once|-|TRBJ2-3|16|TRBV2
TGTGCCAGCAGTCCTATAAGCGGATCTAGCACAGATACGCAGTATTTT
CASSPISGSSTDTQYF
>-|TRBD1|TRBJ1-2|14|TRBV6-1
TGTGCCAGCAGTGAAAACAGGGGGTACGATGGCTACACCTTC
CASSENRGYDGYTF
>-|TRBD1|TRBJ2-5|14|TRBV29-1
TGCAGCGTTGAAGATCCGGACAGGGTGGAGACCCAGTACTTC
CSVEDPDRVETQYF
>-|TRBD2|TRBJ2-3|15|TRBV6-5
TGTGCCAGCAGTTTGGGACTAGCGGGATCAGATACGCAGTATTTT
CASSLGLAGSDTQYF
>-|-|TRBJ1-1|14|TRBV6-6
TGTGCCAGCAGTCAATGGGACAAGAACACTGAAGCTTTCTTT
CASSQWDKNTEAFF
>-|TRBD1|TRBJ1-6|16|TRBV18
TGTGCCAGCTCACCCGGACAGGGCTCCTATAATTCACCCCTCCACTTT
CASSPGQGSYNSPLHF
>-|-|TRBJ2-1|12|TRBV29-1
TGCAGCACAGGGCAGTATTACAATGAGCAGTTCTTC
CSTGQYYNEQFF
>once|TRBD1|TRBJ2-1|15|TRBV4-2
TGTGCCAGCAGCCAACTAAACAACAGGGGGGATGAGCAGTTCTTC
CASSQLNNRGDEQFF
>-|TRBD2|TRBJ2-5|15|TRBV6-5
TGTGCCAGCAGTCTCTATAGCGGGGGGCAAGAGACCCAGTACTTC
CASSLYSGGQETQYF
>-|TRBD1|TRBJ1-5|16|TRBV27
TGTGCCAGCAGTCCGTGGACAGGGGGACGGAATCAGCCCCAGCATTTT
CASSPWTGGRNQPQHF
>-|-|TRBJ2-2|16|TRBV7-2
TGTGCCAGCAGTCCACAACCTATGGACTACACCGGGGAGCTGTTTTTT
CASSPQPMDYTGELFF
>once|TRBD1|TRBJ2-5|17|TRBV5-1
TGCGCCAGCAGCCGAGCTCAAGGGACAGGGAGGGATGAGGCCCAGTACTTC
CASSRAQGTGRDEAQYF
>-|TRBD1|TRBJ2-7|15|TRBV6-5
TGTGCCAGCAGTCCCTACAGGGGGGTCACCTACGAGCAGTACTTC
CASSPYRGVTYEQYF
>-|TRBD1|TRBJ1-6|14|TRBV30
TGTGCCTGGAGTGACAGGGGTTATAATTCACCCCTCCACTTT
CAWSDRGYNSPLHF
>-|-|TRBJ1-1|15|TRBV18
TGTGCCAGCTCACCACCGGCAGGCCCGTACACTGAAGCTTTCTTT
CASSPPAGPYTEAFF
>-|-|TRBJ2-3|15|TRBV5-1
TGCGCCAGCAGCTTGGAGTCGGAGAGCACAGATACGCAGTATTTT
CASSLESESTDTQYF
>-|TRBD2|TRBJ2-3|16|TRBV27
TGTGCCAGCAGTTTTGCTAGCGGGAGGGGCACAGATACGCAGTATTTT
CASSFASGRGTDTQYF
>-|TRBD2|TRBJ2-2|15|TRBV2
TGTGCCAGCAGTGAAGAGGGACTAGCGACCGGGGAGCTGTTTTTT
CASSEEGLATGELFF
>-|-|TRBJ2-2|14|TRBV19
TGTGCCAGTAGTATGAGCGGGAACACCGGGGAGCTGTTTTTT
CASSMSGNTGELFF
>-|TRBD2|TRBJ2-2|15|TRBV2
TGTGCCAGCAGTGAACCAGCGGGGGCTACCGGGGAGCTGTTTTTT
CASSEPAGATGELFF
>-|-|TRBJ2-3|15|TRBV5-4
TGTGCCAGCAGCCCACGACTGGGAGGCACAGATACGCAGTATTTT
CASSPRLGGTDTQYF
>-|-|TRBJ2-3|14|TRBV6-5
TGTGCCAGCATGGAAACTAGTACCACAGATACGCAGTATTTT
CASMETSTTDTQYF
>once|-|TRBJ2-5|15|TRBV11-2
TGTGCCAGCAGCTTAGGGAGGGCAGGGAAAGAGACCCAGTACTTC
CASSLGRAGKETQYF
>-|-|TRBJ2-3|16|TRBV19
TGTGCCAGTAGTACTACCCGGCGGGTCGGCACAGATACGCAGTATTTT
CASSTTRRVGTDTQYF
>-|-|TRBJ2-7|14|TRBV7-5
TGTGTCAGAAGCATTAGCGGGAGGGGCTACGAGCAGTACTTC
CVRSISGRGYEQYF